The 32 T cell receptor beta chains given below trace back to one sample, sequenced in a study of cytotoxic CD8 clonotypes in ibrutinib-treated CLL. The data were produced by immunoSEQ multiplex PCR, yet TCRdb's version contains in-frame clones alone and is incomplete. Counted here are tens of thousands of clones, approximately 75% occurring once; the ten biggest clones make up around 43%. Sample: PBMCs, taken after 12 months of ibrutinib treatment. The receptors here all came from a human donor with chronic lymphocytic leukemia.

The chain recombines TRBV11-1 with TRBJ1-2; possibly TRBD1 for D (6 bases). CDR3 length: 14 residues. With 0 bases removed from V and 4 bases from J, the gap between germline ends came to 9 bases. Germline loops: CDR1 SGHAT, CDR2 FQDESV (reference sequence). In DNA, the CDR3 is TGTGCCAGCAGCTTAGCGGACAGCCGCTATGGCTACACCTTC. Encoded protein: CASSLADSRYGYTF.

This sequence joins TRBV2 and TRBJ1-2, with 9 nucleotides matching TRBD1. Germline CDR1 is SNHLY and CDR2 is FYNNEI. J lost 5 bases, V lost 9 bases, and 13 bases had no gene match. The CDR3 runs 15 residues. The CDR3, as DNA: TGTGCCAGTCGGACAGGGGTGGACTCTCGGTATGGCTACACCTTC. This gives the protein CASRTGVDSRYGYTF.

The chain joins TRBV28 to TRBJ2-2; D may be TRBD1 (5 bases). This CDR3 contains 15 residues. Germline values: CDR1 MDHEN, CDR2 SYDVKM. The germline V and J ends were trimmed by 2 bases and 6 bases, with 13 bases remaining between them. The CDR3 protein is CASSLIGQMAGELFF. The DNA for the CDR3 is TGTGCCAGCAGTTTAATTGGACAAATGGCCGGGGAGCTGTTTTTT. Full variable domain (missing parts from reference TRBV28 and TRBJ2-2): DVKVTQSSRYLVKRTGEKVFLECVQDMDHENMFWYRQDPGLGLRLIYFSYDVKMKEKGDIPEGYSVSREKKERFSLILESASTNQTSMYLCASSLIGQMAGELFFGEGSRLTVL.

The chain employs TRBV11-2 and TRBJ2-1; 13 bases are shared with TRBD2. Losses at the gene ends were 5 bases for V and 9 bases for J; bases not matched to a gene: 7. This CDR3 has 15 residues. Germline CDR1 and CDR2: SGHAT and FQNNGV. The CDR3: CASSPGLAGAGEQFF. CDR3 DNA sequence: TGTGCCAGCAGCCCCGGACTAGCGGGAGCGGGTGAGCAGTTCTTC.

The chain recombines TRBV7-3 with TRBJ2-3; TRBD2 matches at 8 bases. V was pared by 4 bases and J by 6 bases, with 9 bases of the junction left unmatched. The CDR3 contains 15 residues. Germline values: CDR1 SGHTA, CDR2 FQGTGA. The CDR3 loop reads CASSSSGPVSDTQYF. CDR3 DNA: TGTGCCAGCAGCTCTAGCGGGCCGGTTTCGGATACGCAGTATTTT.

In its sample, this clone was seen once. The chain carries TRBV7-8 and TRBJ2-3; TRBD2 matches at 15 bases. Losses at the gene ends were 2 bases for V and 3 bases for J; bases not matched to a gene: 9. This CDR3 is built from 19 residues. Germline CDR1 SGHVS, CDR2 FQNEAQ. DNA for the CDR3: TGTGCCAGCAGCTTACCACGACCGGGACTAGCGGGAGGAACAGATACGCAGTATTTT. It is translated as CASSLPRPGLAGGTDTQYF.

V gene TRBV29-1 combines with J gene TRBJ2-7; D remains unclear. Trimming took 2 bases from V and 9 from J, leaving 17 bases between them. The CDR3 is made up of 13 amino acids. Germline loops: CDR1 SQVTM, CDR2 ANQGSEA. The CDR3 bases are TGCAGCGTTGAATCGGCCGCTAGTTCCCGGCAGTACTTC. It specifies CSVESAASSRQYF.

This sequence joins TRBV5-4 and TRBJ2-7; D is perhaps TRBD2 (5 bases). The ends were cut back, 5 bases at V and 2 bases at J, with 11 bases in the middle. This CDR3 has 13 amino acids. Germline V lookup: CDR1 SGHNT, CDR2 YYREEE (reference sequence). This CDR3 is CASRAAGTYEQYF. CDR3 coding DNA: TGTGCCAGCAGGGCCGCGGGCACCTACGAGCAGTACTTC.

The chain's CDR3 is CASSWDRGDEQFF. DNA for the CDR3: TGTGCCAGCAGTTGGGACAGGGGGGATGAGCAGTTCTTC. The V and J genes are TRBV6-6 and TRBJ2-1, with 11 positions matching TRBD1. The CDR3 runs to 13 residues. Germline CDR1 MNHNY, CDR2 SVGAGI (reference sequence). V lost 4 bases and J lost 8; bases outside the gene matches: 1.

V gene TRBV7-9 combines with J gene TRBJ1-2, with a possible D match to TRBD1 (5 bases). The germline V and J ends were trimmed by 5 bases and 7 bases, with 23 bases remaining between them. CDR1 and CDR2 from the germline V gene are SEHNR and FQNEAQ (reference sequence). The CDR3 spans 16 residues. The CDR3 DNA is TGTGCCAGCAGCCACAGTTGGGGGTCCCAAGGCGGTGGCTACACCTTC. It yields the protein CASSHSWGSQGGGYTF.

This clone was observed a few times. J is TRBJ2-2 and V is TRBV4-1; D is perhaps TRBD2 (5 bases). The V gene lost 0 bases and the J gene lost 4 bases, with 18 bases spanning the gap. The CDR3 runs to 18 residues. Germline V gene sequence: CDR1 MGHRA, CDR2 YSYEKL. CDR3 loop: CASSQERTPGFITGELFF. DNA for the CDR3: TGCGCCAGCAGCCAAGAAAGGACTCCAGGATTCATCACCGGGGAGCTGTTTTTT.

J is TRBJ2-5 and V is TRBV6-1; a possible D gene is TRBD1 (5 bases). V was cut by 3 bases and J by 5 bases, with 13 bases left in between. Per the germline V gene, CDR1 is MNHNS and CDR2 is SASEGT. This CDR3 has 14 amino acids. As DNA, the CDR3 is TGTGCCAGCAGTGAGGTGTCAGGGCTTGAGACCCAGTACTTC. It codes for CASSEVSGLETQYF.

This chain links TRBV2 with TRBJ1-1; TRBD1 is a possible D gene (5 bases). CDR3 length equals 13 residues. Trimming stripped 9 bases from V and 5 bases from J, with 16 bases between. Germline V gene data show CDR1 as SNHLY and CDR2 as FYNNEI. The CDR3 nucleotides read TGTGCCAGTAGCCGACGGGGGGGGACTGAAGCTTTCTTT. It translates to CASSRRGGTEAFF.

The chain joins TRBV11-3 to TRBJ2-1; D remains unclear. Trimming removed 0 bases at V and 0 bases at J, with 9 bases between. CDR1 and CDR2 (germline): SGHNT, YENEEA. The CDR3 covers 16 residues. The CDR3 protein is CASSLDGRASYNEQFF. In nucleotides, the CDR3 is TGTGCCAGCAGCTTAGACGGTAGGGCCTCCTACAATGAGCAGTTCTTC. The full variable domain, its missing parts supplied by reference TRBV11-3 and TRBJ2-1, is EAGVVQSPRYKIIEKKQPVAFWCNPISGHNTLYWYLQNLGQGPELLIRYENEEAVDDSQLPKDRFSAERLKGVDSTLKIQPAELGDSAVYLCASSLDGRASYNEQFFGPGTRLTVL.

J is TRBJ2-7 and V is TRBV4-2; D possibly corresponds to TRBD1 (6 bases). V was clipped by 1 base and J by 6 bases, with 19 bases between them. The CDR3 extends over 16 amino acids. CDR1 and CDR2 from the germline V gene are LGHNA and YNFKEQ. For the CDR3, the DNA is TGTGCCAGCAGCCAAGCCCTACAGGGCGGACCCCTCGAGCAGTACTTC. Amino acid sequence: CASSQALQGGPLEQYF.

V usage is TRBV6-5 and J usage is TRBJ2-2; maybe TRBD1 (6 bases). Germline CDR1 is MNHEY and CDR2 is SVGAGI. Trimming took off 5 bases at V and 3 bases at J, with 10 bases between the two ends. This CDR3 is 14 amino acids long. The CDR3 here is CASSPGTHTGELFF. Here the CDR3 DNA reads TGTGCCAGCAGTCCCGGGACACACACCGGGGAGCTGTTTTTT.

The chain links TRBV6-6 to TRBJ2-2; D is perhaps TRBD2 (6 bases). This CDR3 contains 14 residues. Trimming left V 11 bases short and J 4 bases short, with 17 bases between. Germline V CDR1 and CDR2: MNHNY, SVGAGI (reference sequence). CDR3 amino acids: CAVHRGAGTGELFF. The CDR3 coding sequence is TGTGCCGTACACCGAGGAGCGGGCACCGGGGAGCTGTTTTTT.

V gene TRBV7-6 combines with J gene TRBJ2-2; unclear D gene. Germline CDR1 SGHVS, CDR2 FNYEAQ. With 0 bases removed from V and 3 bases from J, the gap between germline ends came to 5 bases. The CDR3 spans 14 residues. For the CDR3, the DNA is TGTGCCAGCAGCTTAGCCCCGGACACCGGGGAGCTGTTTTTT. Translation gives CASSLAPDTGELFF.

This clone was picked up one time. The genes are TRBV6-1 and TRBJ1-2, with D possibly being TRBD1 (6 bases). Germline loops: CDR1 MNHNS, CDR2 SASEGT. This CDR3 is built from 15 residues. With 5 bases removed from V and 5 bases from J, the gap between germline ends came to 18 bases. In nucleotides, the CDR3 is TGTGCCAGCAGTTTGGGGTACAGGGCCAATTATGGCTACACCTTC. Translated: CASSLGYRANYGYTF.

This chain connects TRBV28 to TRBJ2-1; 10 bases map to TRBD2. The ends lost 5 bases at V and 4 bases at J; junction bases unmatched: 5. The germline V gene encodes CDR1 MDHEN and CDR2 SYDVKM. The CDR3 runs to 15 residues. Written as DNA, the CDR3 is TGTGCCAGCAGTCTTACTAGCGGGACTTACAATGAGCAGTTCTTC. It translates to CASSLTSGTYNEQFF.

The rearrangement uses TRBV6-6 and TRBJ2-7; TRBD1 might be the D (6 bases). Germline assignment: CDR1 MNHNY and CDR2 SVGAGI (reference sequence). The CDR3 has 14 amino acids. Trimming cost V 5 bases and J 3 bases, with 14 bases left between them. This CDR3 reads CASSKQGGGYEQYF. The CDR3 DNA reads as TGTGCCAGCAGTAAACAGGGTGGGGGCTACGAGCAGTACTTC.

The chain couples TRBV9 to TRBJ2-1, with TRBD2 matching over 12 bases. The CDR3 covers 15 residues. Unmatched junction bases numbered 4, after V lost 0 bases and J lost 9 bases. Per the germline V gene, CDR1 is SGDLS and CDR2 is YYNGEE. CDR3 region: CASSVGLAGVGEQFF. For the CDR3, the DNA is TGTGCCAGCAGCGTAGGACTAGCGGGAGTAGGTGAGCAGTTCTTC. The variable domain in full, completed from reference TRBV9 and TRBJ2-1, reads DSGVTQTPKHLITATGQRVTLRCSPRSGDLSVYWYQQSLDQGLQFLIQYYNGEERAKGNILERFSAQQFPDLHSELNLSSLELGDSALYFCASSVGLAGVGEQFFGPGTRLTVL.

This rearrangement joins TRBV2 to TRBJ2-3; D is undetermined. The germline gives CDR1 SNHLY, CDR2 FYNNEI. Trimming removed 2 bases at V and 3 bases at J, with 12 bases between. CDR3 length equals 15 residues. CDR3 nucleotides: TGTGCCAGCAGTGAATGGGTAGTAGTAACAGATACGCAGTATTTT. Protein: CASSEWVVVTDTQYF.

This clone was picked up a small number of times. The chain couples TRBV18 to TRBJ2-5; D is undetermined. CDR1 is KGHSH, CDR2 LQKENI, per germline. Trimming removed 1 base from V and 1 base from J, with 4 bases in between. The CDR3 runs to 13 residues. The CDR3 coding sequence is TGTGCCAGCTCACCACGGACCCAAGAGACCCAGTACTTC. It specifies CASSPRTQETQYF. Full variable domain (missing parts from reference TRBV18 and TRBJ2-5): NAGVMQNPRHLVRRRGQEARLRCSPMKGHSHVYWYRQLPEEGLKFMVYLQKENIIDESGMPKERFSAEFPKEGPSILRIQQVVRGDSAAYFCASSPRTQETQYFGPGTRLLVL.

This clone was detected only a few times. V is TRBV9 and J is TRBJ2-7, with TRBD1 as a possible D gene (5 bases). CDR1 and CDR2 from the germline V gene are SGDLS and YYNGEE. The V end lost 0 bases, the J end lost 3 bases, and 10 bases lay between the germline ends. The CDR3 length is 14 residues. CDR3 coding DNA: TGTGCCAGCAGCGTAGGTCAGGGAAACTACGAGCAGTACTTC. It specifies CASSVGQGNYEQYF.

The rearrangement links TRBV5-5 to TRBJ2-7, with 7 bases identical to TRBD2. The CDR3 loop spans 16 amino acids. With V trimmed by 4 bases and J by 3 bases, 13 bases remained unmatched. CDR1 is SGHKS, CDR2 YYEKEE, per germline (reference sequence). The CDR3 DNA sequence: TGTGCCAGCAGCCCACGGCTAGTCCTAGCGGACTACGAGCAGTACTTC. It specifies CASSPRLVLADYEQYF.

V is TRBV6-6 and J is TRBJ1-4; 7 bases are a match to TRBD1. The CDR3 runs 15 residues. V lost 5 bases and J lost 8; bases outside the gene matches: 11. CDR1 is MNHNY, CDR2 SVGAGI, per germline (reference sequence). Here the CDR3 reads CASSQDGQAGEKLFF. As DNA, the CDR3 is TGTGCCAGCAGTCAGGATGGACAGGCGGGAGAAAAACTGTTTTTT.

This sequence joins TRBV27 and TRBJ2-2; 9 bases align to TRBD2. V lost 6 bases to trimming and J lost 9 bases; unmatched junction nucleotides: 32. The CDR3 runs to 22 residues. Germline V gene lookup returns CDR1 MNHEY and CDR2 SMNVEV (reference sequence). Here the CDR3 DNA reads TGTGCCAGCAGCCCCCGACACATTTGGGCGGGAGGGCCCTCCACGGACAGCAGGGAGCTGTTTTTT. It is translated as CASSPRHIWAGGPSTDSRELFF.

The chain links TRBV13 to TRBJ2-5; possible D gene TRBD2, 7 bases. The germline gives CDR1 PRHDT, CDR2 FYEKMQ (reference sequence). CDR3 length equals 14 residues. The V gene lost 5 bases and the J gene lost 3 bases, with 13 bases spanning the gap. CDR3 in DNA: TGTGCCAGCAGCCGCTGGGGGGGCGAAGAGACCCAGTACTTC. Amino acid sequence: CASSRWGGEETQYF.

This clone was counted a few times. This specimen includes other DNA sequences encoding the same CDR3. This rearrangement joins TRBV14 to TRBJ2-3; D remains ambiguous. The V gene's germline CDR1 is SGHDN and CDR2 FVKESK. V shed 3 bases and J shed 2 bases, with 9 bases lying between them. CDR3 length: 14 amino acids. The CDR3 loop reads CASSQGRHTDTQYF. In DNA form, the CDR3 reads TGTGCCAGCAGCCAGGGTCGCCACACAGATACGCAGTATTTT.

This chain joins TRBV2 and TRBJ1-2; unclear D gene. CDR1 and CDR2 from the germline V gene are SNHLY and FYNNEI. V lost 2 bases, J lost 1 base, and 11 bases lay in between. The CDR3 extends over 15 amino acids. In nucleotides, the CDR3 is TGTGCCAGCAGTGAACTAGGTACAAATAACTATGGCTACACCTTC. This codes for CASSELGTNNYGYTF. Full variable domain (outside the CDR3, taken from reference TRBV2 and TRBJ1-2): EPEVTQTPSHQVTQMGQEVILRCVPISNHLYFYWYRQILGQKVEFLVSFYNNEISEKSEIFDDQFSVERPDGSNFTLKIRSTKLEDSAMYFCASSELGTNNYGYTFGSGTRLTVV.

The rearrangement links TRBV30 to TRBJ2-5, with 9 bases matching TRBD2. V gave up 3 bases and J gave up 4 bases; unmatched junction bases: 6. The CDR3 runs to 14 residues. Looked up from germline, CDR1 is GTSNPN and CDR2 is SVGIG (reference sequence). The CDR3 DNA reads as TGTGCCTGGAGAAAACGGCGGGAGGGAGAGACCCAGTACTTC. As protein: CAWRKRREGETQYF.